The rows below give T cell receptor beta chains drawn from one sample of a study of blood T cell repertoires in COVID-19. Profiled with immunoSEQ multiplex PCR; TCRdb holds only in-frame clones, not every one. Found here are under 95,000 clones, about nine tenths of them singletons; the top ten hold 4.9%. The material sequenced was peripheral blood. Receptors were obtained from an elderly woman with acute or convalescent COVID-19. The CDR3 runs from the conserved cysteine through the conserved F or W. D genes are given only for firm matches. Rows may omit the clone size; those that give it use once, few, many or a size class.

v_gene: TRBV29-1; j_gene: TRBJ2-7; d_gene: .; abundance: .; CDR3nt: TGCAGCGTTTTCACAGGGTGGGTTCTCTACGAGCAGTACTTC; CDR3aa: CSVFTGWVLYEQYF
v_gene: TRBV30; j_gene: TRBJ1-5; d_gene: TRBD1; abundance: .; CDR3nt: TGTGCCTGGGGAGGATGGGACAGGGGATTTCAGCCCCAGCATTTT; CDR3aa: CAWGGWDRGFQPQHF
v_gene: TRBV24-1; j_gene: TRBJ1-1; d_gene: .; abundance: .; CDR3nt: TGTGCCACCAGGGACAGGAACACTGAAGCTTTCTTT; CDR3aa: CATRDRNTEAFF
v_gene: TRBV7-9; j_gene: TRBJ2-7; d_gene: .; abundance: few; CDR3nt: TGTGCCAGCAGCTTAAGTTCCAGGGGCAGAGAGCAGTACTTC; CDR3aa: CASSLSSRGREQYF
v_gene: TRBV9; j_gene: TRBJ1-2; d_gene: .; abundance: .; CDR3nt: TGTGCCAGCAGCGATCCAGTTTTCTATGGCTACACCTTC; CDR3aa: CASSDPVFYGYTF
v_gene: TRBV7-9; j_gene: TRBJ2-7; d_gene: TRBD1; abundance: .; CDR3nt: TGTGCCAGCAGCAGCGGACAGGGCTTCCACGAGCAGTACTTC; CDR3aa: CASSSGQGFHEQYF
v_gene: TRBV30; j_gene: TRBJ1-4; d_gene: TRBD1; abundance: .; CDR3nt: TGTGCCTGGAGTCCGGACAGGGGGCTTAGGGGTAATGAAAAACTGTTTTTT; CDR3aa: CAWSPDRGLRGNEKLFF
v_gene: TRBV7-9; j_gene: TRBJ2-7; d_gene: .; abundance: .; CDR3nt: TGTGCCAGCAGCTTACCATACCCGGGCGAGCAGTACTTC; CDR3aa: CASSLPYPGEQYF
v_gene: TRBV15; j_gene: TRBJ1-4; d_gene: .; abundance: once; CDR3nt: TGTGCCACCAGCACAGGGCCCCCAAAGGGTGAAAAACTGTTTTTT; CDR3aa: CATSTGPPKGEKLFF
v_gene: TRBV30; j_gene: TRBJ1-5; d_gene: TRBD1; abundance: .; CDR3nt: TGTGCCTGGAGTACAGGGGACCTCAATCAGCCCCAGCATTTT; CDR3aa: CAWSTGDLNQPQHF
v_gene: TRBV7-2; j_gene: TRBJ2-5; d_gene: TRBD1; abundance: .; CDR3nt: TGTGCCAGCAGCTTCAGGGGGAGAGAGACCCAGTACTTC; CDR3aa: CASSFRGRETQYF
v_gene: TRBV6-5; j_gene: TRBJ1-1; d_gene: .; abundance: few; CDR3nt: TGTGCCAGCACTCCCATTTCAGGGTCTACTGAAGCTTTCTTT; CDR3aa: CASTPISGSTEAFF
v_gene: TRBV7-2; j_gene: TRBJ2-1; d_gene: .; abundance: few; CDR3nt: TGTGCCAGCAGCTTAATACAGAGCTCCTACAATGAGCAGTTCTTC; CDR3aa: CASSLIQSSYNEQFF
v_gene: TRBV6-5; j_gene: TRBJ1-2; d_gene: .; abundance: once; CDR3nt: TGTGCCAGCAGTCAGGCTTGGGGGGGGCGAGATGGCTACACCTTC; CDR3aa: CASSQAWGGRDGYTF
v_gene: TRBV7-9; j_gene: TRBJ1-2; d_gene: .; abundance: .; CDR3nt: TGTGCCAGCAGCTTATTACAGGATTATGGCTACACCTTC; CDR3aa: CASSLLQDYGYTF
v_gene: TRBV6-5; j_gene: TRBJ1-4; d_gene: .; abundance: .; CDR3nt: TGTGCCAGCAGTTCCCTGGCGGGGAATGAAAAACTGTTTTTT; CDR3aa: CASSSLAGNEKLFF
v_gene: TRBV5-4; j_gene: TRBJ2-5; d_gene: .; abundance: .; CDR3nt: TGTGCCAGCAGCCAATTCCTAGCGATCCAAGAGACCCAGTACTTC; CDR3aa: CASSQFLAIQETQYF
v_gene: TRBV19; j_gene: TRBJ2-1; d_gene: .; abundance: .; CDR3nt: TGTGCCAGTAGTATAGATTGGCCGGGGAATGAGCAGTTCTTC; CDR3aa: CASSIDWPGNEQFF
v_gene: TRBV5-1; j_gene: TRBJ2-1; d_gene: .; abundance: .; CDR3nt: TGCGCCAGCAGCTTGGTTGATAGTGAGCAGTTCTTC; CDR3aa: CASSLVDSEQFF
v_gene: TRBV15; j_gene: TRBJ2-5; d_gene: TRBD2; abundance: .; CDR3nt: TGTGCCACCAGCGGGACTAGCGGGGGATTGGGTAACGAAGAGACCCAGTACTTC; CDR3aa: CATSGTSGGLGNEETQYF
v_gene: TRBV11-2; j_gene: TRBJ2-1; d_gene: .; abundance: .; CDR3nt: TGTGCCAGCAGCTCGCTAACCCAGGGGAATGAGCAGTTCTTC; CDR3aa: CASSSLTQGNEQFF
v_gene: TRBV6-5; j_gene: TRBJ1-6; d_gene: .; abundance: .; CDR3nt: TGTGCCAGCAGGCGAAACAGGGATATGAATTCACCCCTCCACTTT; CDR3aa: CASRRNRDMNSPLHF
v_gene: TRBV20-1; j_gene: TRBJ1-2; d_gene: .; abundance: .; CDR3nt: TGCAGTGCTGCTATGGACTATGGCTACACCTTC; CDR3aa: CSAAMDYGYTF
v_gene: TRBV29-1; j_gene: TRBJ2-5; d_gene: TRBD1; abundance: .; CDR3nt: TGCAGCGACAACAGGGGGGTGGGGGAGACCCAGTACTTC; CDR3aa: CSDNRGVGETQYF
v_gene: TRBV2; j_gene: TRBJ1-5; d_gene: .; abundance: .; CDR3nt: TGTGCCAGCAGTGGGCTACTGGCGGGGAATCAGCCCCAGCATTTT; CDR3aa: CASSGLLAGNQPQHF
v_gene: TRBV27; j_gene: TRBJ2-1; d_gene: TRBD2; abundance: .; CDR3nt: TGTGCCAGCAGTCCGAGCGGGACCCCCTACAATGAGCAGTTCTTC; CDR3aa: CASSPSGTPYNEQFF
v_gene: TRBV9; j_gene: TRBJ2-6; d_gene: .; abundance: .; CDR3nt: TGTGCCAGCAGCGAGAACGGGGGGCAGGGTACTGGGGCCAACGTCCTGACTTTC; CDR3aa: CASSENGGQGTGANVLTF
v_gene: TRBV3-1/TRBV3-2; j_gene: TRBJ2-2; d_gene: TRBD1; abundance: once; CDR3nt: TGTGCCAGCAGCCAAGACCTTCGACAGGGAGACACCGGGGAGCTGTTTTTT; CDR3aa: CASSQDLRQGDTGELFF
v_gene: TRBV27; j_gene: TRBJ2-5; d_gene: .; abundance: .; CDR3nt: TGTGCCAGCAGCCCCCTATGGGGGGAGAGAGAGACCCAGTACTTC; CDR3aa: CASSPLWGERETQYF
v_gene: TRBV9; j_gene: TRBJ2-3; d_gene: .; abundance: .; CDR3nt: TGTGCCAGCAGCGTAGTCGGCGGAGGCACAGATACGCAGTATTTT; CDR3aa: CASSVVGGGTDTQYF
v_gene: TRBV30; j_gene: TRBJ1-2; d_gene: .; abundance: .; CDR3nt: TGTGCCTGGAGTATCACACCTAACTATGGCTACACCTTC; CDR3aa: CAWSITPNYGYTF
v_gene: TRBV19; j_gene: TRBJ1-1; d_gene: .; abundance: .; CDR3nt: TGTGCCAGTAGGCCGAGGGCGCCCCGGGACACTGAAGCTTTCTTT; CDR3aa: CASRPRAPRDTEAFF